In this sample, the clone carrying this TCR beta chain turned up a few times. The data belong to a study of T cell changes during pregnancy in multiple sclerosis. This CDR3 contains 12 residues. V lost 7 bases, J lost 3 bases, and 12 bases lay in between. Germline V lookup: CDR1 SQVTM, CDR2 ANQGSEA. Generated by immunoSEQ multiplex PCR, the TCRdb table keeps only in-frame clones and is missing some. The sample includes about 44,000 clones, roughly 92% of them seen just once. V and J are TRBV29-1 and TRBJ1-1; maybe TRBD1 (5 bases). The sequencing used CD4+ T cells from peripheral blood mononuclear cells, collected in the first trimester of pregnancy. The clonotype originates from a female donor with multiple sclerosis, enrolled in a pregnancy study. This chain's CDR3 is CSGKDSHTEAFF. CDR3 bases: TGCAGCGGAAAAGACAGTCACACTGAAGCTTTCTTT.